The 8 T cell receptor beta chains below all came from one sample that was sequenced in a study of shared clonotypes between healthy human individuals. Assay: immunoSEQ multiplex PCR; the TCRdb copy retains only in-frame clones and omits some. The repertoire holds some 2,100,000 clones, with about 94% as singletons. The sequencing input was naive CD4+ T cells sorted from blood. Described subset: CD45RA+ positively selected. These receptor sequences come from a man younger than 35 in good health.

The rearrangement uses TRBV19 and TRBJ1-5; 8 nucleotides line up with TRBD1. Germline loops: CDR1 LNHDA, CDR2 SQIVND (reference sequence). V dropped 6 bases and J dropped 9; count of bases not matched to a gene: 7. The CDR3 is 13 residues long. CDR3 in DNA: TGTGCCAGTAGGTGGCAGGGGGCTATGCCCCAGCATTTT. Protein: CASRWQGAMPQHF.

The rearrangement joins TRBV11-2 to TRBJ1-1; D is possibly TRBD1 (5 bases). The CDR3 runs to 15 residues. Trimming stripped 6 bases from V and 1 base from J, with 15 bases between. The germline CDR1 and CDR2 sequences are SGHAT and FQNNGV. DNA for the CDR3: TGTGCCAGCAGTAGGGGATGGCTACAGAACACTGAAGCTTTCTTT. It codes for CASSRGWLQNTEAFF.

V gene TRBV19 combines with J gene TRBJ1-5; the D is unclear. Germline CDR1 LNHDA, CDR2 SQIVND (reference sequence). Trimming shortened V by 3 bases and J by 7 bases, and 19 bases separated the two germline ends. The CDR3 length is 16 residues. CDR3 region: CASSMVTQSLNQPQHF. Here the CDR3 DNA reads TGTGCCAGTAGTATGGTCACTCAATCCCTGAACCAGCCCCAGCATTTT.

J is TRBJ1-1 and V is TRBV5-1; D is possibly TRBD1 (6 bases). The V end was cut by 1 base, the J end by 4 bases, with 14 bases between. This CDR3 comprises 15 residues. Germline CDR1 and CDR2: SGHRS and YFSETQ. The CDR3 loop is CASSLRTDRATEAFF. The CDR3 DNA sequence: TGCGCCAGCAGCTTGAGGACAGATAGGGCCACTGAAGCTTTCTTT.

Details on this clone: Other DNA sequences of this sample code for an identical CDR3. The CDR3 sequence: CAWSGLNEQFF. Here the CDR3 DNA reads TGTGCCTGGAGTGGACTGAATGAGCAGTTCTTC. The chain has TRBV30 and TRBJ2-1; no clear D. This CDR3 comprises 11 residues. From germline, CDR1 is GTSNPN and CDR2 SVGIG (reference sequence). The V end lost 1 base, the J end lost 7 bases, and 5 bases lay between the germline ends. The whole variable domain, remainder taken from reference TRBV30 and TRBJ2-1, is SQTIHQWPATLVQPVGSPLSLECTVEGTSNPNLYWYRQAAGRGLQLLFYSVGIGQISSEVPQNLSASRPQDRQFILSSKKLLLSDSGFYLCAWSGLNEQFFGPGTRLTVL.

The V call is TRBV2, the J call TRBJ2-1; TRBD2 matches at 15 bases. V shed 4 bases, J shed 0 bases, and the junction held 13 bases outside the gene matches. Germline lookup yields CDR1 SNHLY and CDR2 FYNNEI. The CDR3 runs to 21 residues. This CDR3 reads CASSGTSGRAEVLGSYNEQFF. CDR3 in DNA: TGTGCCAGCAGTGGGACTAGCGGGAGGGCCGAAGTATTAGGCTCCTACAATGAGCAGTTCTTC.

This sequence joins TRBV4-1 and TRBJ2-3, with 14 bases matching TRBD2. V lost 4 bases to trimming and J lost 4 bases; unmatched junction nucleotides: 7. Germline V gene lookup returns CDR1 MGHRA and CDR2 YSYEKL. The CDR3 extends over 17 amino acids. The CDR3 loop reads CASSPRLAGGQADTQYF. CDR3 DNA sequence: TGCGCCAGCAGCCCCCGACTAGCGGGGGGGCAGGCAGATACGCAGTATTTT.

The rearrangement joins TRBV18 to TRBJ1-2; TRBD1 aligns across 9 bases. With 2 bases clipped from V and 4 bases from J, the junction kept 8 bases outside the gene matches. Germline V gives CDR1 KGHSH, CDR2 LQKENI. This CDR3 spans 16 amino acids. The CDR3 nucleotides are TGTGCCAGCTCACCAGTAAACGGACAGGGGTCCTATGGCTACACCTTC. As protein: CASSPVNGQGSYGYTF.